This T cell receptor beta chain is from a study of control samples from healthy donors and cancer patients (dated by TCRdb to the early 2020s). The library relied on the immunoSEQ multiplex PCR assay. Imported from immuneACCESS, the table was reduced by TCRdb to in-frame sequences with V and J called. These copies leave out some clones; in studies compared against another copy, an unresolved V gene accounts for under half, and the cause of the remainder is not known. The sample includes approximately 70,000 clones, with more than 85% observed a single time. Around 3.8% of the sample is taken by the ten largest. On this clone: The clone's antigen remains unknown. Mismatch with germline at one junction end may stem from a read error.

From its cysteine to its phenylalanine, the CDR3 spans 15 amino acids. Only the CDR3 portion is preserved as DNA: 45 bases, with reading frame beginning at the first base. Sequences SGHRS (CDR1) and YFSETQ (CDR2) are obtained from the germline V gene. The sequence derives from a woman aged 45-65 years in good health. The material sequenced was blood. The chain couples TRBV5-1 to TRBJ2-2, with 7 bases matching TRBD2. Here the CDR3 is given as CASSSGLPKTGELFF. The DNA is as follows: TGCGCCAGCAGCTCGGGACTACCGAAAACCGGGGAGCTGTTTTTT.